Presented here are 7 T cell receptor beta chains from one specimen sequenced in a study of shared clonotypes between healthy human individuals (dated by TCRdb to 2020 to 2021). The method was the immunoSEQ multiplex PCR assay. What TCRdb holds here is the immuneACCESS table cut down to in-frame rearrangements. Part of the clones is not present; checked against another copy, under half of the missing clones reflect an unresolved V gene, and the others are unexplained. For this sample the table gives 2,500,000 or so clones, of which around 94% were detected only once. The ten biggest clones cover 0.13% to 0.15% of the sample. Sequenced: naive CD4+ T cells sorted from blood. Interpreted using the paper, the cell subset or site label stands for: CD45RA+ positively selected. These receptors came from a man between 18 and 35 years old in good health.

As regards this clone: The junction and the germline gene differ at one end; a read error may be behind it. The V call is TRBV6-1, the J call TRBJ2-7; TRBD2 aligns across 10 bases. This CDR3 comprises 16 residues. Looked up from germline, CDR1 is MNHNS and CDR2 is SASEGT. This CDR3 is CAISESSSGSQYEQYF. CDR3 DNA sequence: TGTGCCATCAGTGAGTCCTCTAGCGGGAGTCAGTACGAGCAGTACTTC.

This clone was seen a single time. The chain combines TRBV7-2 with TRBJ1-5, with 8 positions matching TRBD1. CDR1 is SGHTA, CDR2 FQGNSA, per germline. The CDR3 loop spans 16 amino acids. The V and J ends lost 4 bases and 6 bases, in that order; junction bases with no gene match: 11. The CDR3 reads CASSSSWGDRGQPQHF. The CDR3 DNA is TGTGCCAGCAGCTCTTCCTGGGGTGACAGGGGTCAGCCCCAGCATTTT.

The rearrangement uses TRBV10-3 and TRBJ1-3; no clear D gene. CDR3 length equals 15 residues. The germline gives CDR1 ENHRY, CDR2 SYGVKD. The germline V and J ends were trimmed by 5 bases and 0 bases, with 11 bases remaining between them. The CDR3 DNA follows: TGTGCCATCAGTCCCTTTTCGAGCTCTGGAAACACCATATATTTT. Encoded protein: CAISPFSSSGNTIYF.

J is TRBJ2-7 and V is TRBV27; D not resolved. V was shortened by 6 bases and J by 2 bases, with 14 bases between the two germline ends. Germline CDR1 is MNHEY and CDR2 is SMNVEV (reference sequence). This CDR3 contains 14 residues. The CDR3 spells CASRPSDWAYEQYF. The CDR3 DNA is TGTGCCAGCAGACCCTCCGACTGGGCCTACGAGCAGTACTTC.

The rearrangement uses TRBV7-6 and TRBJ2-5, with D perhaps matching TRBD1 (6 bases). Germline values: CDR1 SGHVS, CDR2 FNYEAQ. This CDR3 has 16 amino acids. The ends were cut back, 1 base at V and 4 bases at J, with 16 bases in the middle. CDR3 loop: CASSLEGGGGGETQYF. CDR3 nucleotides: TGTGCCAGCAGCTTAGAAGGGGGTGGCGGAGGAGAGACCCAGTACTTC.

This clone was seen just once. Here the CDR3 reads CAITRQASTDTQYF. The CDR3 bases are TGTGCCATCACTCGACAGGCTAGCACAGATACGCAGTATTTT. V usage is TRBV10-3 and J usage is TRBJ2-3; D may be TRBD1 (6 bases). This CDR3 region has 14 residues. Trimming cost V 7 bases and J 0 bases, with 11 bases left between them. Germline loops: CDR1 ENHRY, CDR2 SYGVKD.

On this clone: Germline is not matched at one junction end, which may reflect a read error. The V gene is TRBV11-2, the J gene TRBJ2-5; D not certain. The CDR3 spans 15 residues. The germline V gene has CDR1 SGHAT and CDR2 FQNNGV. Here the CDR3 DNA reads TGTGCCAGCAGCCTAGGGCCGCATGCACAAGGGACCCAGTACTTC. Translated: CASSLGPHAQGTQYF.